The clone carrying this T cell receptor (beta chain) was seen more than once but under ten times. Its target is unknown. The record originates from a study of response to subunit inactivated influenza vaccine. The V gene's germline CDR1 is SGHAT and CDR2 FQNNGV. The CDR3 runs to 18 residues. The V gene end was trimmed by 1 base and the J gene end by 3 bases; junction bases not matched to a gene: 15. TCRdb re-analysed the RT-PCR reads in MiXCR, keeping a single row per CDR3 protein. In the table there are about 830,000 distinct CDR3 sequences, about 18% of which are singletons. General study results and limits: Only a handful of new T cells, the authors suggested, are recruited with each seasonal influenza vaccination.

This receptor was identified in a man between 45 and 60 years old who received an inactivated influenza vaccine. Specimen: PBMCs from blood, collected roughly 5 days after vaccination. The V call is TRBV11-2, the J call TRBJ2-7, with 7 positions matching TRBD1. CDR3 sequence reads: CASSLVGPRQGSNYEQYF. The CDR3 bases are TGTGCCAGCAGCTTAGTAGGACCGCGACAGGGTTCGAACTACGAGCAGTACTTC.